This T cell receptor (beta chain) was recorded in a study of blood T cell repertoires in COVID-19. Study overall: Some COVID-19 samples were acute and others convalescent; all came from the United States, Italy and Spain.

Generated by immunoSEQ multiplex PCR, the TCRdb table keeps only in-frame clones and is missing some. Of about 200,000 clones listed, 82% are singletons. Before being deemed recovered, Cohort 3 donors had two negative PCRs, clearance, or symptom resolution. V lost 2 bases to trimming and J lost 8 bases, with 7 bases between them. The CDR3 is 13 amino acids. This TCR derives from a man aged 35 to 55 who had recovered from COVID-19. V and J are TRBV12-3 or TRBV12-4 and TRBJ1-6, with D uncertain. Sequencing was done on a sample of PBMCs or T cells enriched from blood (not recorded which). The CDR3: CASSLNSYSPLHF. In nucleotides, the CDR3 is TGTGCCAGCAGTTTAAACAGCTATTCACCCCTCCACTTT.